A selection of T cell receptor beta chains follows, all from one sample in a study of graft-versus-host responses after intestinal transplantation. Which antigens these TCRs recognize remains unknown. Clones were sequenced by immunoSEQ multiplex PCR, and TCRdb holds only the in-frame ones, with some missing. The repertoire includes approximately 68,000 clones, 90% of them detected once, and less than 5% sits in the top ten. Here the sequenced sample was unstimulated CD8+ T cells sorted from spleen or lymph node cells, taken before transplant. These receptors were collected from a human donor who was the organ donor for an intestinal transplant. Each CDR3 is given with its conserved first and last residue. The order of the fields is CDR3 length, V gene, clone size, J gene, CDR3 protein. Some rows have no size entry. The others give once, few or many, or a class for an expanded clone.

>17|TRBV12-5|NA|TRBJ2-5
CASGLSVGQGEEETQYF
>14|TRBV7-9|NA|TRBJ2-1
CASMGQGELNEQFF
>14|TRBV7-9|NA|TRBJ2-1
CASSFLEIYNEQFF
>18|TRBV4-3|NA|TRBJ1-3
CASSQEQAGGYSGNTIYF
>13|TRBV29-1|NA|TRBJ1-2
CSVERQGNYGYTF
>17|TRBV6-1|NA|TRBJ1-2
CASSERIGRDRVYGYTF
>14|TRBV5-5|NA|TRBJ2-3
CASSLWGGQNTQYF
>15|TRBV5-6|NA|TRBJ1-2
CASSAGQGPNYGYTF
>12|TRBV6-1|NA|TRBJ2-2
CASTYDTGELFF
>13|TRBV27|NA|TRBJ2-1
CASSLGQHNEQFF
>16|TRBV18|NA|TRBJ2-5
CASSPRQGAEDETQYF
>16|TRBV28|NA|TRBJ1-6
CASTSTGEPYNSPLHF
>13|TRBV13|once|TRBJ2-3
CASSGGTVDTQYF
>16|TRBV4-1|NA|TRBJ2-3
CASSQALAGGLDTQYF
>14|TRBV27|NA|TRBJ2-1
CASTWLAGGSEQFF